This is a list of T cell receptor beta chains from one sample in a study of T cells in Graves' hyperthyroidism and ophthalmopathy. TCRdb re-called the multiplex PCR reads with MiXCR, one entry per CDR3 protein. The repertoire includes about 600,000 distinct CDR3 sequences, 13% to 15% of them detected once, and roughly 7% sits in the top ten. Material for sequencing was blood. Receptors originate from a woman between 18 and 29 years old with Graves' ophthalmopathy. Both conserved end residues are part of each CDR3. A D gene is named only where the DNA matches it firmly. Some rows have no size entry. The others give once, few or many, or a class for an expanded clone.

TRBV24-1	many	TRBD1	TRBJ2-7	CATKTGGQGASYEQYF	TGTGCCACCAAAACGGGGGGACAGGGGGCTTCCTACGAGCAGTACTTC
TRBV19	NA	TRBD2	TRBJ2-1	CASSMGLAGALDEQFF	TGTGCCAGTAGTATGGGGCTAGCGGGAGCACTCGATGAGCAGTTCTTC
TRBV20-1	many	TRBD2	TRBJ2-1	CSAPFSGRGSYNEQFF	TGCAGTGCCCCCTTTAGCGGGAGAGGCTCCTACAATGAGCAGTTCTTC
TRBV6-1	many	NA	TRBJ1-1	CASSPRGPDTEAFF	TGTGCCAGCAGTCCCCGGGGGCCGGACACTGAAGCTTTCTTT
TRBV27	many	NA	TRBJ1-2	CASGPPGPSNYGYTF	TGTGCCAGCGGACCGCCGGGACCCTCTAACTATGGCTACACCTTC
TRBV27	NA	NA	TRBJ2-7	CASGSGTYEQYF	TGTGCCAGCGGGTCCGGGACCTACGAGCAGTACTTC
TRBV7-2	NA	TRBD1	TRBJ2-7	CASSSPTGAGEQYF	TGTGCCAGCAGCTCCCCGACAGGGGCGGGGGAGCAGTACTTC
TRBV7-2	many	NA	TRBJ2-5	CASSSRVQETQYF	TGTGCCAGCAGCTCTAGGGTACAAGAGACCCAGTACTTC
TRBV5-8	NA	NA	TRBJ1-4	CASSLDGATNEKLFF	TGTGCCAGCAGCTTGGATGGAGCAACTAATGAAAAACTGTTTTTT
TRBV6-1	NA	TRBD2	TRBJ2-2	CASSLALAGFTGELFF	TGTGCCAGCAGCCTCGCCCTAGCGGGGTTCACCGGGGAGCTGTTTTTT
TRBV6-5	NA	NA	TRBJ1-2	CASSHLGPNYGYTF	TGTGCCAGCAGTCACTTAGGGCCCAACTATGGCTACACCTTC
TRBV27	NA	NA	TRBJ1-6	CASSFRSKSPLHF	TGTGCCAGCAGTTTCCGATCAAAATCACCCCTCCACTTT
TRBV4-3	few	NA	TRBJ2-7	CASSQESSDYEQYF	TGCGCCAGCAGCCAAGAGAGTAGTGACTACGAGCAGTACTTC
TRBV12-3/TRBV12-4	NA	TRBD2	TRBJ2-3	CASGTSGRSDTQYF	TGTGCCAGCGGGACTAGCGGGAGATCAGATACGCAGTATTTT
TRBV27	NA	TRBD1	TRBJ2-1	CASSPRDRGPDEQFF	TGTGCCAGCAGTCCCCGGGACAGGGGGCCTGATGAGCAGTTCTTC
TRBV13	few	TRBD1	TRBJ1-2	CASSSPRGHGYTF	TGTGCCAGCAGCTCACCCAGGGGGCATGGCTACACCTTC
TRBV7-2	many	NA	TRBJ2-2	CASSGSRSGELFF	TGTGCCAGCAGCGGGAGTCGCTCCGGGGAGCTGTTTTTT
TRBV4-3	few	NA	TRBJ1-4	CASSQEEGAEKLFF	TGCGCCAGCAGCCAAGAAGAAGGGGCCGAAAAACTGTTTTTT
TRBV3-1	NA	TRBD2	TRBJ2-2	CASSQSIRLAGPHTGELFF	TGTGCCAGCAGCCAATCTATTCGGCTAGCGGGGCCCCACACCGGGGAGCTGTTTTTT
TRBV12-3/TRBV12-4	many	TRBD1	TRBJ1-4	CASSLGQGANEKLFF	TGTGCCAGCTCCCTAGGGCAGGGGGCAAATGAAAAACTGTTTTTT
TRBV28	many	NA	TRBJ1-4	CASSLRQINEKLFF	TGTGCCAGCAGTTTACGGCAGATTAATGAAAAACTGTTTTTT
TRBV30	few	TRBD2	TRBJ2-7	CAWRDSGRREQYF	TGTGCCTGGAGAGATAGCGGGAGGAGGGAGCAGTACTTC
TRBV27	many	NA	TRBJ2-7	CASSPCGYLGNYEQYF	TGTGCCAGCAGCCCATGCGGCTACCTTGGTAACTACGAGCAGTACTTC
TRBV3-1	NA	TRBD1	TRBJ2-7	CASSPAEAGGRQYF	TGTGCCAGCAGCCCAGCGGAAGCAGGGGGAAGGCAGTACTTC
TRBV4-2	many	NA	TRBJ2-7	CASSPNSASYEQYF	TGTGCCAGCAGCCCGAACAGCGCCTCCTACGAGCAGTACTTC
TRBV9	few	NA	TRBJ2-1	CASSVAGRVNEQFF	TGTGCCAGCAGCGTAGCGGGCAGGGTGAATGAGCAGTTCTTC
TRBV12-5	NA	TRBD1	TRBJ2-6	CASGLPQGASGANVLTF	TGTGCTAGTGGTTTGCCCCAGGGGGCATCTGGGGCCAACGTCCTGACTTTC
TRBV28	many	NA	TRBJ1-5	CASSLLGESNQPQHF	TGTGCCAGCAGTTTACTTGGAGAGAGCAATCAGCCCCAGCATTTT
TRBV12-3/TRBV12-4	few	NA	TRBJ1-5	CASSLDLRAAQPQHF	TGTGCCAGCAGCTTAGACCTCAGGGCTGCTCAGCCCCAGCATTTT
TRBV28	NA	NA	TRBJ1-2	CASATPGALNYGYTF	TGTGCCAGCGCAACCCCAGGGGCACTCAACTATGGCTACACCTTC
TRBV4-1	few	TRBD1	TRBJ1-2	CASSTTQGTGGYTF	TGCGCCAGCAGCACCACACAGGGGACGGGAGGCTACACCTTC